A single sample is the source of the 30 T cell receptor beta chains below, sequenced in a study of post-analysis software for immune sequencing data (dated by TCRdb to the mid-2010s). Overall results and qualifications from the work: Patients showed significantly higher frequencies than controls for five TRBV segments, among them TRBV5-6, TRBV5-1 and TRBV20-1.

The receptor library was made with PCR. Reads for this sample came from an Illumina HiSeq 2500. To reduce PCR and sequencing biases, unique molecular identifiers were built into the TCR beta cDNA libraries. Clones were called with MiXCR by TCRdb after fastp trimmed the public reads at Q25, and only in-frame beta chains were retained. CDR3 protein sequences are deduplicated, and each keeps its most common genes and DNA. The sample table contains approximately 180,000 distinct CDR3 sequences; only one count was recorded for approximately 30% of them. The top ten clones comprise approximately 1.4% of the sample. What these receptors recognize is not known. The specimen sequenced was blood. These receptor sequences come from a girl aged 5-17 years with multiple sclerosis.

This clonotype was recorded a few times. The chain is built from TRBV5-1 and TRBJ1-1; 8 nucleotides line up with TRBD1. Germline assignment: CDR1 SGHRS and CDR2 YFSETQ. The junction had 11 bases not matched to a gene; V was cut back by 3 bases and J by 4 bases. The length of the CDR3 is 16 residues. The CDR3 protein is CASSWGQGASFTEAFF. The CDR3 DNA is TGCGCCAGCAGCTGGGGGCAGGGGGCTTCGTTCACTGAAGCTTTCTTT.

V is TRBV10-3 and J is TRBJ1-2, with D perhaps matching TRBD1 (6 bases). This CDR3 spans 14 amino acids. Trimming removed 7 bases from V and 0 bases from J, with 12 bases in between. Germline V gives CDR1 ENHRY, CDR2 SYGVKD. CDR3 loop: CAIKGQGSNYGYTF. DNA of the CDR3: TGTGCCATCAAAGGGCAGGGGTCTAACTATGGCTACACCTTC.

J is TRBJ2-7 and V is TRBV4-1; no definite D call. Germline assignment: CDR1 MGHRA and CDR2 YSYEKL. CDR3 length equals 11 residues. Between the trimmed V and J ends, which lost 5 bases and 6 bases, there was a span of 8 bases. The CDR3 region is CASSWMGEQYF. For the CDR3, the DNA is TGCGCCAGCAGCTGGATGGGCGAGCAGTACTTC.

The rearrangement joins TRBV19 to TRBJ1-6; D is unclear. Trimming removed 2 bases from V and 10 bases from J, with 9 bases in between. Per the germline V gene, CDR1 is LNHDA and CDR2 is SQIVND (reference sequence). The CDR3 consists of 13 residues. The CDR3 DNA reads TGTGCCAGTAGTATATCCAAGGGATCACCCCTCCACTTT. It codes for CASSISKGSPLHF.

This clonotype occurred a few times. The chain carries TRBV2 and TRBJ2-5; D possibly corresponds to TRBD1 (5 bases). Germline V gene lookup returns CDR1 SNHLY and CDR2 FYNNEI. This CDR3 comprises 12 residues. Deletions cut 2 bases from V and 5 bases from J, with 6 bases between. CDR3 DNA: TGTGCCAGCAGTGAATCAGGGGAGACCCAGTACTTC. The encoded protein is CASSESGETQYF.

In this sample, this clonotype turned up a few times. V gene TRBV5-1 combines with J gene TRBJ1-2; tentatively, D is TRBD1 (5 bases). Germline CDR1 and CDR2: SGHRS and YFSETQ. This CDR3 has 14 residues. Trimming shortened V by 4 bases and J by 5 bases, and 15 bases separated the two germline ends. CDR3 DNA sequence: TGCGCCAGCAGCATAGACAGCGCCAGGTATGGCTACACCTTC. It translates to CASSIDSARYGYTF.

Ten or more counts support this clonotype. This chain links TRBV20-1 with TRBJ2-5; possible D gene TRBD2, 6 bases. Germline V lookup: CDR1 DFQATT, CDR2 SNEGSKA (reference sequence). The CDR3 is 12 residues long. Deletions cut 5 bases from V and 3 bases from J, with 10 bases between. Here the CDR3 DNA reads TGCAGTGCTCAGGAGGGGAAAGAGACCCAGTACTTC. Its protein is CSAQEGKETQYF.

This clonotype was seen ten or more times. The V call is TRBV5-1, the J call TRBJ2-1; 7 nucleotides line up with TRBD2. Trimming took 2 bases from V and 10 from J; bases not matched to a gene: 3. The germline V gene has CDR1 SGHRS and CDR2 YFSETQ. There are 12 residues in the CDR3. The CDR3, as DNA: TGCGCCAGCAGCTTCGGGGGGTGGGAGCAGTTCTTC. Translating it yields CASSFGGWEQFF. Filled out from reference TRBV5-1 and TRBJ2-1, the complete variable domain reads KAGVTQTPRYLIKTRGQQVTLSCSPISGHRSVSWYQQTPGQGLQFLFEYFSETQRNKGNFPGRFSGRQFSNSRSEMNVSTLELGDSALYLCASSFGGWEQFFGPGTRLTVL.

This clonotype was seen many times. V gene TRBV29-1 combines with J gene TRBJ1-1; no clear D. This CDR3 has 13 amino acids. Germline V lookup: CDR1 SQVTM, CDR2 ANQGSEA. V was pared by 4 bases and J by 0 bases, with 9 bases between. CDR3 nucleotides: TGCAGCGTTGTAATCCCACTGAACACTGAAGCTTTCTTT. This sequence encodes CSVVIPLNTEAFF.

In the case of this clonotype: This may arise from a read error, as a much more abundant clone is one base away. The rearrangement joins TRBV20-1 to TRBJ2-5; 9 bases agree with TRBD2. Unmatched junction bases numbered 13, after V lost 3 bases and J lost 11 bases. Germline CDR1 reads DFQATT; CDR2 reads SNEGSKA (reference sequence). The CDR3 length is 14 residues. CDR3 sequence (DNA): TGCAGTGCTAGGGCCGGGACTAGCATAAATGAGCAGTACTTC. As protein: CSARAGTSINEQYF.

This rearrangement joins TRBV24-1 to TRBJ1-5, with TRBD1 matching over 9 bases. Germline V gene data show CDR1 as KGHDR and CDR2 as SFDVKD. With 3 bases clipped from V and 3 bases from J, the junction kept 2 bases outside the gene matches. The CDR3 is 15 residues long. The CDR3 bases are TGTGCCACCAGTGATGGGACAGGGACCAATCAGCCCCAGCATTTT. Translating it yields CATSDGTGTNQPQHF.

This clonotype occurred many times. Here the CDR3 reads CASRPTSGRDHEQYF. Written as DNA, the CDR3 is TGTGCCAGCAGGCCCACTAGCGGGAGGGACCACGAGCAGTACTTC. The V and J genes are TRBV4-2 and TRBJ2-7; 13 nucleotides match TRBD2. Germline V gene lookup returns CDR1 LGHNA and CDR2 YNFKEQ. Unmatched junction bases numbered 7, after V lost 6 bases and J lost 5 bases. This CDR3 has 15 amino acids.

This clonotype was recorded only once. The V gene is TRBV20-1, the J gene TRBJ2-1, with 7 bases aligning to TRBD2. With V trimmed by 0 bases and J by 0 bases, 2 bases remained unmatched. The CDR3 length is 15 residues. Germline V lookup: CDR1 DFQATT, CDR2 SNEGSKA (reference sequence). CDR3 region: CSARETSFSYNEQFF. The CDR3 coding sequence is TGCAGTGCTAGAGAGACTAGCTTCTCCTACAATGAGCAGTTCTTC.

This rearrangement joins TRBV7-9 to TRBJ1-1; D is unresolved. Trimming took off 3 bases at V and 0 bases at J, with 14 bases between the two ends. Germline V CDR1 and CDR2: SEHNR, FQNEAQ (reference sequence). This CDR3 is 16 amino acids long. The CDR3 region is CASSFPGGVMNTEAFF. The CDR3 DNA sequence: TGTGCCAGCAGCTTCCCCGGCGGGGTCATGAACACTGAAGCTTTCTTT. Together with reference TRBV7-9 and TRBJ1-1, the CDR3 gives the full variable domain: DTGVSQNPRHKITKRGQNVTFRCDPISEHNRLYWYRQTLGQGPEFLTYFQNEAQLEKSRLLSDRFSAERPKGSFSTLEIQRTEQGDSAMYLCASSFPGGVMNTEAFFGQGTRLTVV.

This clonotype was seen at least ten times. The genes are TRBV5-1 and TRBJ2-5; 7 nucleotides line up with TRBD1. V trimming: 5 bases; J trimming: 1 base; junction bases outside the gene matches: 17. Germline V CDR1 and CDR2: SGHRS, YFSETQ. This CDR3 has 18 residues. The CDR3 nucleotides are TGCGCCAGCAGTCAAGACAGAAGACAACGACAGGGCCAAGAGACCCAGTACTTC. Translating gives CASSQDRRQRQGQETQYF.

The chain couples TRBV12-3 or TRBV12-4 to TRBJ1-1; D gene ambiguous. The CDR3 loop spans 16 amino acids. Trimming cost V 6 bases and J 3 bases, with 20 bases left between them. This CDR3 is CASSSQASVGDTEAFF. The CDR3, as DNA: TGTGCCAGCAGCTCCCAAGCATCCGTTGGGGACACTGAAGCTTTCTTT.

The chain recombines TRBV5-1 with TRBJ2-5; D possibly corresponds to TRBD2 (8 bases). The V end lost 5 bases, the J end lost 11 bases, and 22 bases lay between the germline ends. Germline CDR1 and CDR2: SGHRS and YFSETQ. The CDR3 covers 14 residues. The CDR3 sequence: CASRRFQGEREQYF. The CDR3 DNA reads TGCGCCAGCAGAAGATTCCAGGGGGAGCGGGAGCAGTACTTC.

This clonotype was detected many times. The chain has TRBV12-3 or TRBV12-4 and TRBJ2-3; D call uncertain. Trimming cost V 4 bases and J 3 bases, with 5 bases left between them. CDR3 length: 12 amino acids. The CDR3 bases are TGTGCCAGCAGTTCCCCGACAGATACGCAGTATTTT. Protein product: CASSSPTDTQYF.

The genes are TRBV5-1 and TRBJ1-2, with D tentatively TRBD1 (6 bases). V lost 4 bases to trimming and J lost 8 bases, with 15 bases between them. Germline V gives CDR1 SGHRS, CDR2 YFSETQ. This CDR3 is 13 amino acids long. The CDR3 coding sequence is TGCGCCAGCAGCCTCAGGACAGCACGGGGCTACACCTTC. It is translated as CASSLRTARGYTF. Full variable domain (rest looked up from reference TRBV5-1 and TRBJ1-2): KAGVTQTPRYLIKTRGQQVTLSCSPISGHRSVSWYQQTPGQGLQFLFEYFSETQRNKGNFPGRFSGRQFSNSRSEMNVSTLELGDSALYLCASSLRTARGYTFGSGTRLTVV.

This clonotype has a count of ten or more. The V and J genes are TRBV20-1 and TRBJ2-7; a weak D match, TRBD2 (6 bases). The V gene's germline CDR1 is DFQATT and CDR2 SNEGSKA (reference sequence). V dropped 3 bases and J dropped 3 bases, with 18 bases sitting between them. The CDR3 contains 15 residues. The CDR3 loop reads CSARSPTSEYYEQYF. The CDR3 nucleotides read TGCAGTGCTAGGAGTCCGACTAGTGAGTACTACGAGCAGTACTTC.

Of note for this clonotype: Being one base from a much bigger clone, this may be a read error. J is TRBJ2-7 and V is TRBV5-6, with D tentatively TRBD1 or TRBD2 (5 bases each). The CDR3 is 15 amino acids. V lost 0 bases to trimming and J lost 8 bases, with 18 bases between them. CDR1 and CDR2 from the germline V gene are SGHDT and YYEEEE. The CDR3 DNA reads TGTGCCAGCAGCTTGGTTGCCAACGGGGCCGAAAAGCAGTACTTC. Translated, it gives CASSLVANGAEKQYF.

This clonotype was seen just once. The chain is built from TRBV6-2 or TRBV6-3 and TRBJ2-1; D is perhaps TRBD2 (5 bases). The CDR3 loop spans 13 amino acids. CDR1 and CDR2 (germline): MNHEY, SVGEGT. Trimming cost V 2 bases and J 9 bases, with 11 bases left between them. The CDR3 nucleotides read TGTGCCAGCAGTTACCAGCGGCTGAGTGAGCAGTTCTTC. Residues: CASSYQRLSEQFF.

This clonotype was seen at least ten times. V and J are TRBV7-2 and TRBJ1-5; the D is unclear. Germline values: CDR1 SGHTA, CDR2 FQGNSA. CDR3 length equals 14 residues. V was shortened by 1 base and J by 2 bases, with 6 bases between the two germline ends. The CDR3 DNA follows: TGTGCCAGCAGCTTAGGGAAGGGCAATCAGCCCCAGCATTTT. Amino acids: CASSLGKGNQPQHF.

This clonotype came up many times. V is TRBV7-9 and J is TRBJ2-5; no definite D call. V lost 6 bases and J 9 bases, leaving 11 bases between the germline ends. The germline V gene has CDR1 SEHNR and CDR2 FQNEAQ (reference sequence). CDR3 length: 11 amino acids. Written as DNA, the CDR3 is TGTGCCAGCAGATCGGACGGACCCCAGTACTTC. It translates to CASRSDGPQYF.

The chain links TRBV20-1 to TRBJ1-1, with TRBD1 identical over 7 bases. Germline trimming cut 5 bases from V and 1 base from J; bases unmatched to any gene: 7. Germline assignment: CDR1 DFQATT and CDR2 SNEGSKA (reference sequence). This CDR3 region has 14 residues. CDR3 sequence (DNA): TGCAGTGCTCCCCGGACAGGAACGAACACTGAAGCTTTCTTT. This codes for CSAPRTGTNTEAFF.

This clonotype has a count of ten or more. The CDR3 spells CASRAGAYEQYF. The DNA for the CDR3 is TGTGCCAGCAGAGCTGGGGCTTACGAGCAGTACTTC. This chain links TRBV2 with TRBJ2-7; TRBD1 is a possible D gene (5 bases). The CDR3 runs to 12 residues. In germline, CDR1 is SNHLY, CDR2 FYNNEI. V lost 6 bases and J lost 4, with 10 bases in between.

This clonotype showed up just once. One junction end disagrees with the germline gene, perhaps due to a read error. The CDR3 coding sequence is TGTGCCAGCAGTTTATCCCAGCCCCTGACACGCCTGGGGCCTAACCATGGCTACACCTTC. Protein product: CASSLSQPLTRLGPNHGYTF. V and J are TRBV27 and TRBJ1-2, with TRBD1 as a possible D gene (5 bases). CDR3 length: 20 residues. Per germline, CDR1 MNHEY and CDR2 SMNVEV (reference sequence).

The V gene is TRBV7-2, the J gene TRBJ2-7, with D tentatively TRBD2 (6 bases). This CDR3 has 14 residues. V gave up 5 bases and J gave up 6 bases, with 17 bases separating them. Germline V CDR1 and CDR2: SGHTA, FQGNSA. In DNA, the CDR3 is TGTGCCAGCAGCCCCGCAGGGAGGTCTACCGAGCAGTACTTC. Translation: CASSPAGRSTEQYF.

The chain recombines TRBV24-1 with TRBJ2-3, with 7 nucleotides matching TRBD1. The trim removed 2 bases at V and 3 bases at J, leaving 7 bases unmatched. Germline lookup yields CDR1 KGHDR and CDR2 SFDVKD. The CDR3 covers 16 residues. The chain's CDR3 is CATSDSQQGKTDTQYF. The CDR3 DNA sequence: TGTGCCACCAGTGATTCCCAACAGGGGAAAACAGATACGCAGTATTTT.

This clonotype has ten or more counts. The rearrangement joins TRBV3-1 to TRBJ2-5; D remains unclear. Trimming stripped 1 base from V and 4 bases from J, with 19 bases between. CDR1 is LGHDT and CDR2 is YNNKEL in the germline V gene (reference sequence). The CDR3 has 17 amino acids. CDR3 protein: CASSQVVVSPTGETQYF. CDR3 DNA: TGTGCCAGCAGCCAAGTTGTTGTGTCGCCTACCGGAGAGACCCAGTACTTC.